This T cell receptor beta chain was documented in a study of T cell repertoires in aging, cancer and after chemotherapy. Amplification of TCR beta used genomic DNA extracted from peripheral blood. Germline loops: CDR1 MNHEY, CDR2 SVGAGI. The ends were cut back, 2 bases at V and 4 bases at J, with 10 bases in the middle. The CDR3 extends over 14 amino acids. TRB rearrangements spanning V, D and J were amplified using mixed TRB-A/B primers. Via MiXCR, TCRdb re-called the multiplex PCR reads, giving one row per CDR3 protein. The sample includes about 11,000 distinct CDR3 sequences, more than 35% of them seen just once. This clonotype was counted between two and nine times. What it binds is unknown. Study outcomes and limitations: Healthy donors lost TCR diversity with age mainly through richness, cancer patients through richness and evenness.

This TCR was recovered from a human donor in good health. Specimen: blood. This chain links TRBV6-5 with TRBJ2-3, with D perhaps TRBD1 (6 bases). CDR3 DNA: TGTGCCAGCAGTTACCCATCAGGGGCAGATACGCAGTATTTT. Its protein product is CASSYPSGADTQYF.